The 18 T cell receptor beta chains below were found in one sample sequenced in a study of human T cells and chemical hapten exposure. TCRdb ran MiXCR on the RACE reads and lists one entry per CDR3 protein. The table has about 190,000 distinct CDR3 sequences, more than 20% seen once. Time point indicated: patch test 3, about 24 weeks after DPC sensitization. Treatment given: therapeutic diphenylcyclopropenone sensitization with weekly scalp DPC. Sequencing was performed on whole blood, taken in connection with sensitization to the hapten diphenylcyclopropenone (DPC). All receptors come from a woman in her forties with alopecia areata. Some clones in this sample may be carry-over from other donors' samples.

The chain uses TRBV29-1 and TRBJ2-7; 9 bases map to TRBD1. CDR3 length equals 14 residues. Germline V CDR1 and CDR2: SQVTM, ANQGSEA. With V trimmed by 8 bases and J by 0 bases, 8 bases remained unmatched. The CDR3 DNA sequence: TGCAGCACTTCATCGGGACAGGGCTCCTACGAGCAGTACTTC. Its translation is CSTSSGQGSYEQYF.

This chain connects TRBV28 to TRBJ1-2; D remains unclear. This CDR3 region has 14 residues. Germline CDR1 is MDHEN and CDR2 is SYDVKM. The V and J ends lost 6 bases and 4 bases respectively, with 15 bases between them. The CDR3 spells CASRKALGGYGYTF. The CDR3 bases are TGTGCCAGCAGAAAAGCCCTGGGAGGCTATGGCTACACCTTC.

This clonotype was seen a few times. The genes are TRBV28 and TRBJ2-1; D is unresolved. The CDR3 runs 13 residues. The V and J ends lost 5 bases and 9 bases respectively, with 14 bases between them. The V gene's germline CDR1 is MDHEN and CDR2 SYDVKM. DNA for the CDR3: TGTGCCAGCAGTCCTGGACGGTGGGGTGAGCAGTTCTTC. Translating gives CASSPGRWGEQFF.

This clonotype has only a few counts. The rearrangement uses TRBV7-2 and TRBJ1-2, with D hard to call. This CDR3 has 14 amino acids. The V and J ends lost 3 bases and 2 bases respectively, with 10 bases between them. Germline V gene lookup returns CDR1 SGHTA and CDR2 FQGNSA. CDR3 sequence: CASSLATANYGYTF. In DNA form, the CDR3 reads TGTGCCAGCAGCTTGGCCACAGCAAACTATGGCTACACCTTC.

This clonotype was seen only a few times. This sequence joins TRBV21-1 and TRBJ2-1; no DNA check was done on the table's D call, TRBD2. TRBV21-1 is described as a pseudogene. The CDR3 length is 15 residues. CDR3 protein: CASSRRLGGKNEQFF. In nucleotides, the CDR3 is TGTGCCAGCAGCAGGAGACTGGGCGGGAAGAATGAGCAGTTCTTC.

This clonotype was seen more than once but under ten times. For the CDR3, the DNA is TGCGCCAGCAGCCAAGATGCCAGGGGGAACACTGAAGCTTTCTTT. This sequence encodes CASSQDARGNTEAFF. The chain joins TRBV4-3 to TRBJ1-1; D is possibly TRBD1 (6 bases). With 0 bases removed from V and 1 base from J, the gap between germline ends came to 9 bases. In germline, CDR1 is LGHNA, CDR2 YSLEER. The CDR3 consists of 15 residues.

This clonotype was picked up a small number of times. The gene calls are TRBV10-3 and TRBJ2-7, with 7 bases matching TRBD2. The CDR3 covers 14 residues. Germline loops: CDR1 ENHRY, CDR2 SYGVKD. Trimming took 4 bases from V and 5 from J; bases not matched to a gene: 8. CDR3 amino acids: CAISASVGGNEQYF. For the CDR3, the DNA is TGTGCCATCAGTGCGTCTGTGGGAGGGAACGAGCAGTACTTC.

This clonotype has ten or more counts. The V call is TRBV7-2, the J call TRBJ2-6, with TRBD1 matching over 8 bases. V lost 4 bases and J lost 2; bases outside the gene matches: 1. The length of the CDR3 is 15 residues. Germline values: CDR1 SGHTA, CDR2 FQGNSA. CDR3 DNA: TGTGCCAGCAGCTCGGACAGGGCTGGGGCCAACGTCCTGACTTTC. It translates to CASSSDRAGANVLTF.

The V gene is TRBV4-3, the J gene TRBJ2-7, with unresolved D. This CDR3 spans 15 amino acids. V dropped 1 base and J dropped 6 bases, with 16 bases sitting between them. CDR1 LGHNA and CDR2 YSLEER come from the germline V gene. The CDR3 DNA follows: TGCGCCAGCAGCCAAGGGACCGGATCTCGTGGCGAGCAGTACTTC. It specifies CASSQGTGSRGEQYF.

This clonotype was observed once. The V and J genes are TRBV27 and TRBJ2-3; TRBD1 aligns across 8 bases. Germline V gene data show CDR1 as MNHEY and CDR2 as SMNVEV (reference sequence). The CDR3 runs to 15 residues. Losses at the gene ends were 2 bases for V and 5 bases for J; bases not matched to a gene: 6. CDR3 loop: CASSLKDRGGDTQYF. CDR3 DNA: TGTGCCAGCAGTTTAAAAGACAGGGGTGGAGATACGCAGTATTTT.

V usage is TRBV7-8 and J usage is TRBJ2-7; 10 bases agree with TRBD2. The CDR3 runs 16 residues. CDR1 SGHVS and CDR2 FQNEAQ come from the germline V gene. V dropped 0 bases and J dropped 2; count of bases not matched to a gene: 4. CDR3 amino acids: CASSLAGTSAAYEQYF. The CDR3 nucleotides are TGTGCCAGCAGCTTAGCCGGGACTAGCGCAGCCTACGAGCAGTACTTC.

This clonotype was counted between two and nine times. The J gene is TRBJ2-1, the V gene TRBV7-3; 14 bases align to TRBD2. V shed 5 bases and J 10 bases; nucleotides not matched to a gene: 7. This CDR3 has 15 residues. CDR1 and CDR2 from the germline V gene are SGHTA and FQGTGA. The CDR3 loop is CASSHGLAGGVEQFF. The DNA of the CDR3 is TGTGCCAGCAGCCACGGACTAGCGGGAGGAGTCGAGCAGTTCTTC.

This clonotype has more than one count but fewer than ten. The genes are TRBV27 and TRBJ2-7; the D call may be TRBD1 or TRBD2 (6 bases each). Germline CDR1 is MNHEY and CDR2 is SMNVEV (reference sequence). The CDR3 is 14 residues long. Trimming pared 3 bases from V and 2 bases from J, leaving 11 bases between. As DNA, the CDR3 is TGTGCCAGCAGTTTTGGGGGGCTCACCTACGAGCAGTACTTC. The encoded protein is CASSFGGLTYEQYF.

This clonotype was counted between two and nine times. The chain employs TRBV20-1 and TRBJ2-1; D is possibly TRBD2 (5 bases). Trimming removed 0 bases from V and 7 bases from J, with 7 bases in between. This CDR3 region has 12 residues. From germline, CDR1 is DFQATT and CDR2 SNEGSKA (reference sequence). The CDR3 region has the DNA TGCAGTGCTAGAGAGTCGGGGAATGAGCAGTTCTTC. Translated: CSARESGNEQFF.

This clonotype has ten or more counts. This chain joins TRBV5-5 and TRBJ2-1; 10 bases are a match to TRBD1. The CDR3 runs 16 residues. In germline, CDR1 is SGHKS, CDR2 YYEKEE (reference sequence). The V gene end was trimmed by 1 base and the J gene end by 5 bases; junction bases not matched to a gene: 6. The CDR3 is CASSLRPGQGNNEQFF. In DNA, the CDR3 is TGTGCCAGCAGCTTGCGGCCGGGACAGGGGAACAATGAGCAGTTCTTC. The full variable domain, its missing parts supplied by reference TRBV5-5 and TRBJ2-1, is DAGVTQSPTHLIKTRGQQVTLRCSPISGHKSVSWYQQVLGQGPQFIFQYYEKEERGRGNFPDRFSARQFPNYSSELNVNALLLGDSALYLCASSLRPGQGNNEQFFGPGTRLTVL.

This clonotype was observed a handful of times. The chain carries TRBV13 and TRBJ2-7; TRBD2 is a possible D gene (6 bases). V was cut by 10 bases and J by 0 bases, with 16 bases left in between. Germline lookup yields CDR1 PRHDT and CDR2 FYEKMQ (reference sequence). This CDR3 spans 14 amino acids. The CDR3 bases are TGTGCCACCTTCGAACGCGGGACCTCCTACGAGCAGTACTTC. Translating it yields CATFERGTSYEQYF.

The gene calls are TRBV5-1 and TRBJ2-4; TRBD1 agrees at 8 bases. The CDR3 consists of 14 residues. Germline assignment: CDR1 SGHRS and CDR2 YFSETQ. V shed 0 bases, J shed 9 bases, and the junction held 5 bases outside the gene matches. This chain's CDR3 is CASSLGQGSVIQYF. CDR3 nucleotide sequence: TGCGCCAGCAGCTTGGGACAGGGGTCAGTCATTCAGTACTTC.

V usage is TRBV20-1 and J usage is TRBJ2-7, with D unresolved. CDR1 and CDR2 (germline): DFQATT, SNEGSKA (reference sequence). The CDR3 contains 12 residues. V shed 2 bases and J shed 3 bases, with 8 bases lying between them. The CDR3 here is CSARSVSYEQYF. The CDR3, as DNA: TGCAGTGCTAGATCCGTGAGCTACGAGCAGTACTTC.